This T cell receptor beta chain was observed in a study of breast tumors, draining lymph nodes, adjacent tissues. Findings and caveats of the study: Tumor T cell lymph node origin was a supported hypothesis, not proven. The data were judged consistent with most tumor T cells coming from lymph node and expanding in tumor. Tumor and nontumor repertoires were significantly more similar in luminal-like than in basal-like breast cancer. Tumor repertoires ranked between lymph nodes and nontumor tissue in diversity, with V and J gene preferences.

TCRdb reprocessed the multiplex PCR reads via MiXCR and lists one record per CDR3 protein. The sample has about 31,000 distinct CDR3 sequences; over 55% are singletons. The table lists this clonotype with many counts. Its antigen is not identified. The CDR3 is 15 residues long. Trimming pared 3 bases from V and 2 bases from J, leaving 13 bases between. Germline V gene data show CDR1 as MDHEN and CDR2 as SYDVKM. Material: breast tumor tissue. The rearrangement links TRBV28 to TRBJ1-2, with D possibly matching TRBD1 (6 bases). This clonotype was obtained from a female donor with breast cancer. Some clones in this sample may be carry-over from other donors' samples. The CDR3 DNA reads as TGTGCCAGCAGTTTTTTCAGGGGACTAAACTATGGCTACACCTTC. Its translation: CASSFFRGLNYGYTF.